The source of this T cell receptor beta chain is a study of CDR3 diversity in severe acne. The germline V gene has CDR1 SGHRS and CDR2 YFSETQ. V dropped 3 bases and J dropped 5; count of bases not matched to a gene: 3. The CDR3 consists of 14 residues. MiXCR, run by TCRdb on the PCR reads, gives a single entry per CDR3 protein. The data contain about 84,000 distinct CDR3 sequences, approximately 51% of them singletons. The J gene is TRBJ2-2, the V gene TRBV5-1, with 8 bases fitting TRBD1. The TCR comes from a male donor in good health, without acne. Sequencing input: blood. In nucleotides, the CDR3 is TGCGCCAGCAGCTATGGACAGGGAACCGGGGAGCTGTTTTTT. Its protein is CASSYGQGTGELFF. Using reference TRBV5-1 and TRBJ2-2 for the parts outside the CDR3, the full variable domain is KAGVTQTPRYLIKTRGQQVTLSCSPISGHRSVSWYQQTPGQGLQFLFEYFSETQRNKGNFPGRFSGRQFSNSRSEMNVSTLELGDSALYLCASSYGQGTGELFFGEGSRLTVL.